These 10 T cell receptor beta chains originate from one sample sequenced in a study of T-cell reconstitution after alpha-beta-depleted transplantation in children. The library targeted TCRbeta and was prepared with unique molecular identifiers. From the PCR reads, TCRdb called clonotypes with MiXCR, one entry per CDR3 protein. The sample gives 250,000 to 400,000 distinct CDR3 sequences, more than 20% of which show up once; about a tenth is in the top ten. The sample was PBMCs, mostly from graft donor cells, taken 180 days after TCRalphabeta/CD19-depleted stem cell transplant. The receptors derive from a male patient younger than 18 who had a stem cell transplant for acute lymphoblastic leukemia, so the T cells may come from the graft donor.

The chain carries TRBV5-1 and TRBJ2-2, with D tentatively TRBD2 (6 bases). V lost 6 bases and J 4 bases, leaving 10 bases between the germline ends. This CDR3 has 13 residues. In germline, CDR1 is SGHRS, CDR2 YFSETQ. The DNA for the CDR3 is TGCGCCAGCACCCGGGGGTTCACCGGGGAGCTGTTTTTT. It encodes CASTRGFTGELFF.

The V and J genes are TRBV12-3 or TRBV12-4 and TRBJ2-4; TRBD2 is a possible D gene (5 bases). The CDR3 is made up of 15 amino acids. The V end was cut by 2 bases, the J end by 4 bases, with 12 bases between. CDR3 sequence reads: CASSLRGNPKNIQYF. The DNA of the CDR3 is TGTGCCAGCAGTTTACGAGGGAACCCAAAAAACATTCAGTACTTC.

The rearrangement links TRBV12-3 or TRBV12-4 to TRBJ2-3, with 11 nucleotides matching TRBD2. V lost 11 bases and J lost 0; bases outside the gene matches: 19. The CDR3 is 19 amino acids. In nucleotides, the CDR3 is TGTGCCTTCTGTTTAGCCTCGCTAGCGGGAGGCTCGAGCACAGATACGCAGTATTTT. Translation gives CAFCLASLAGGSSTDTQYF.

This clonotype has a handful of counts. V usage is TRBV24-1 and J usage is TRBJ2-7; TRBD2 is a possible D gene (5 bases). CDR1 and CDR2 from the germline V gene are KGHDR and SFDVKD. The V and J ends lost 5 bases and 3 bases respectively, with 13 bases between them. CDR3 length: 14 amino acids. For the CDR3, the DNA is TGTGCCACCAGTGGGTACGGGAACCTCTACGAGCAGTACTTC. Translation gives CATSGYGNLYEQYF.

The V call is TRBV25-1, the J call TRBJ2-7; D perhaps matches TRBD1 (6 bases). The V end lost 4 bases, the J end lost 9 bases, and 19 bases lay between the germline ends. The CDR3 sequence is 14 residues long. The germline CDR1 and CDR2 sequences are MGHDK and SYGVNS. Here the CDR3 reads CASSAGTPVLGQYF. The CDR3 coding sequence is TGTGCCAGCAGTGCAGGGACACCGGTCCTCGGGCAGTACTTC.

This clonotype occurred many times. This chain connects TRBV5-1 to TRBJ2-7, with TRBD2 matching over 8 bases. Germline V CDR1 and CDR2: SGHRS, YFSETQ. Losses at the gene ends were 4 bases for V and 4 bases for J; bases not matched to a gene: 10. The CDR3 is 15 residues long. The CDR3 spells CASSRPGLGNYEQYF. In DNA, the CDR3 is TGCGCCAGCAGCCGCCCGGGACTAGGGAATTACGAGCAGTACTTC.

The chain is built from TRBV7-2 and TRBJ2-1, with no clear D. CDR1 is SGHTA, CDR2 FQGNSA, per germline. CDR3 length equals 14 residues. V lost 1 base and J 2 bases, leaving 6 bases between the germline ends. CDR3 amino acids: CASSLEAAYNEQFF. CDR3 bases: TGTGCCAGCAGCTTAGAAGCTGCCTACAATGAGCAGTTCTTC.

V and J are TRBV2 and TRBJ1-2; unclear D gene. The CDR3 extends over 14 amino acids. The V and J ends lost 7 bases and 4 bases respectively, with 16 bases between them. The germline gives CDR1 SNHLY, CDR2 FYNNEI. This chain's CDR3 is CASMWQRDLYGYTF. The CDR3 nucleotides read TGTGCCAGCATGTGGCAGAGGGATCTCTATGGCTACACCTTC.

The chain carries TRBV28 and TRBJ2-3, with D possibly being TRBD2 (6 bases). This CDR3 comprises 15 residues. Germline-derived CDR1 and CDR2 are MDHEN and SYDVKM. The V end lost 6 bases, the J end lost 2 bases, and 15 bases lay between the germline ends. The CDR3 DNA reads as TGTGCCAGCAGCAACGGGAGACCGGACACAGATACGCAGTATTTT. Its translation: CASSNGRPDTDTQYF.

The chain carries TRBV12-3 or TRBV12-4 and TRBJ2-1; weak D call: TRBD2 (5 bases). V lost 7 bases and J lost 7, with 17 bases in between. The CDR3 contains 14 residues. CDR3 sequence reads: CASTALLASNEQFF. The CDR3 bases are TGTGCCAGCACCGCCCTGCTAGCATCTAATGAGCAGTTCTTC.